The source of this TCR beta chain is a study of blood T cell repertoires in COVID-19. Followed longitudinally, the Seattle patients had been enrolled during active infection. The data were produced by immunoSEQ multiplex PCR, yet TCRdb's version contains in-frame clones alone and is incomplete. Here the sample spans roughly 440,000 clones, around 89% being singletons. The sequence derives from a woman aged 45-59 years with COVID-19, enrolled during active disease. Sequencing input: peripheral blood.

CDR3 in amino acids: CASSRLTGEETQYF. CDR3 bases: TGTGCCAGTAGCCGACTTACAGGAGAAGAGACCCAGTACTTC. This chain links TRBV19 with TRBJ2-5, with D perhaps matching TRBD1 (5 bases). This CDR3 spans 14 amino acids. Germline CDR1 reads LNHDA; CDR2 reads SQIVND (reference sequence). V was clipped by 6 bases and J by 3 bases, with 14 bases between them.